This T cell receptor (beta chain) was found in a study of T cell changes during pregnancy in multiple sclerosis. The method was immunoSEQ multiplex PCR; TCRdb's version includes in-frame clones alone and lacks a portion of them. The sample has 40,000 to 45,000 clones, just under 95% seen once. Germline CDR1 is KGHSH and CDR2 is LQKENI. The V and J ends lost 0 bases and 1 base respectively, with 15 bases between them. The CDR3 runs to 17 residues. This receptor was obtained from a female donor with multiple sclerosis, enrolled in a pregnancy study. This material consisted of CD4+ T cells from peripheral blood mononuclear cells, taken in the third trimester of pregnancy. The V and J genes are TRBV18 and TRBJ1-1; possibly TRBD1 for D (5 bases). The CDR3, as DNA: TGTGCCAGCTCACCACCGGCAGGGATGATTGGGAACACTGAAGCTTTCTTT. Protein sequence: CASSPPAGMIGNTEAFF.